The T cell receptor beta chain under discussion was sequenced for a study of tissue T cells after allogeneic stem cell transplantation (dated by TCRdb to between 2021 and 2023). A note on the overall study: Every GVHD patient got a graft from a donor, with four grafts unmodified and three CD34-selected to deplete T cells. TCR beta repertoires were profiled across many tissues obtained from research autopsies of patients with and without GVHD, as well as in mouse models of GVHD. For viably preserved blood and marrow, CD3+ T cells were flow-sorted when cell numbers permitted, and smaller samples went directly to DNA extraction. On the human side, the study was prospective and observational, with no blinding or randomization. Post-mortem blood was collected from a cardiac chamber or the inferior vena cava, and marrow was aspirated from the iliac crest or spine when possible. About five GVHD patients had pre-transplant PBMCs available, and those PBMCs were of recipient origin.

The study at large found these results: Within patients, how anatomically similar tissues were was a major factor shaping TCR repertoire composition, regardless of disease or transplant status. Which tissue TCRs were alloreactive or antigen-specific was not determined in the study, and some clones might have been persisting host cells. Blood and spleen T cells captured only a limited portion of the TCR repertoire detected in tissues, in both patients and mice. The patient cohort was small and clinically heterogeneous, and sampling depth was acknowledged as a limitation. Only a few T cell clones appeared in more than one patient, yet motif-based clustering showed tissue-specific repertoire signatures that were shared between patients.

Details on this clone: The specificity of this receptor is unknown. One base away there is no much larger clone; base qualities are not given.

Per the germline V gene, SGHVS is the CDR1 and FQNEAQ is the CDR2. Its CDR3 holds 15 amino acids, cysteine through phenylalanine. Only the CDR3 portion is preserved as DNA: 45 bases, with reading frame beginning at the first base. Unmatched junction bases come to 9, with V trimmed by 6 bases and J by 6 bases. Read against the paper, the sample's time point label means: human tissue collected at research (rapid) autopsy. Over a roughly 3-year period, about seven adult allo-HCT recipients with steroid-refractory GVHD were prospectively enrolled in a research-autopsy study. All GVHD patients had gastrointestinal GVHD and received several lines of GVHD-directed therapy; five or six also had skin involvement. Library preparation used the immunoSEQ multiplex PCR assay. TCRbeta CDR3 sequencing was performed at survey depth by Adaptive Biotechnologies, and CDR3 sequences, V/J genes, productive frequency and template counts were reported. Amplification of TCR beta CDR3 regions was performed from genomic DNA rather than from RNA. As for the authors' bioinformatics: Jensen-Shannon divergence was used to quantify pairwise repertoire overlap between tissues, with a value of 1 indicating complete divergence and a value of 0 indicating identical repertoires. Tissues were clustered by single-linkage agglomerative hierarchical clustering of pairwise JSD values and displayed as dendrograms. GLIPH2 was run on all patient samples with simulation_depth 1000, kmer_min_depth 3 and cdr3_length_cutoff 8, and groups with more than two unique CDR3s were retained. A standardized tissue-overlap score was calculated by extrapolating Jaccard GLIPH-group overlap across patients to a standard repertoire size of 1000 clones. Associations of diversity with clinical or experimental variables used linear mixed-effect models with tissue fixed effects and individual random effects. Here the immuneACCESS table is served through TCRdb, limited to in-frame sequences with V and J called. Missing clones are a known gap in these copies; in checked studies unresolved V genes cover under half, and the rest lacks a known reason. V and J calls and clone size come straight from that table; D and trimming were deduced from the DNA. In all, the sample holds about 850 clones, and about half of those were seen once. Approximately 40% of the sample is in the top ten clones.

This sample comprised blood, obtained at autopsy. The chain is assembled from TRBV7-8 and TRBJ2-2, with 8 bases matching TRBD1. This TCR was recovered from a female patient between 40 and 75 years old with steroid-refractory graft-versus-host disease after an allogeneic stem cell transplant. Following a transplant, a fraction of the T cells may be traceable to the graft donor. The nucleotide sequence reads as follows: TGTGCCAGCAGATCTACAGTACAGGGGGCCGGGGAGCTGTTTTTT. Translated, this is CASRSTVQGAGELFF. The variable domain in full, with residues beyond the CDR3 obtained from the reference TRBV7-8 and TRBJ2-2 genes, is GAGVSQSPRYKVAKRGQDVALRCDPISGHVSLFWYQQALGQGPEFLTYFQNEAQLDKSGLPSDRFFAERPEGSVSTLKIQRTQQEDSAVYLCASRSTVQGAGELFFGEGSRLTVL.